This record covers a single TCR beta chain. Its binding antigen is unknown. Base qualities were left out, and no much larger clone turns up one base away. Reading the label with the study, this specimen's treatment or condition is: around 19 received Ad26.COV2.S at low or high dose, single or two shots; five or six received placebo; per-sample allocation not given. For vaccine and placebo recipients, the sequenced repertoires came from samples collected on day 63 after the first injection. In Cohort 1b, roughly 25 adults aged 18-55 years were enrolled at a single site in Boston, USA, between 29 July and 7 August 2020. Ad26.COV2.S consisted of a replication-incompetent adenovirus type 26 vector by which a prefusion-stabilized SARS-CoV-2 spike protein from the original Wuhan strain was expressed. Per the germline V gene, KGHSH is the CDR1 and LQKENI is the CDR2. The CDR3 measures 15 amino acids from cysteine to phenylalanine. The CDR3 DNA has 45 bases and is translated from base 1. At the junction V is shortened by 2 bases and J by 2 bases, with 13 bases in between.

The data were taken from a study of Ad26.COV2.S vaccination and SARS-CoV-2 variants (dated by TCRdb to the early 2020s). The study in broad terms: Donors in the vaccine arm were drawn from COV1001, a multicentre, randomized, double-blind, placebo-controlled phase I-IIa trial testing Ad26.COV2.S in healthy adults. Dosing of Ad26.COV2.S was intramuscular, at either 5x10^10 or 1x10^11 viral particles, delivered as one shot or as two shots spaced 56 days apart. TCRbeta repertoire sequencing was used to assess the specificity and breadth of SARS-CoV-2-reactive T cell receptors after Ad26.COV2.S vaccination. A total of approximately 32 samples were included in the TCR-sequenced set, comprising 19 Ad26.COV2.S vaccine recipients, 5 placebo recipients and 8 SARS-CoV-2 convalescent individuals. Trial participants were randomized into five groups of five: low-dose or high-dose Ad26.COV2.S given once or twice, or placebo on both occasions. Blinding of investigators to trial group allocation was maintained during experiments and outcome assessment. Summary of the overall study and its limitations: Vaccine and placebo recipients had similar non-spike TCR breadth, a finding consistent with the vaccine containing only spike. Ad26.COV2.S recipients had higher spike-specific TCR breadth than placebo recipients (P = 0.0014). After vaccination, substantial breadth of spike-specific CD8+ and CD4+ T cell responses was reported. The study lacked the statistical power to compare responses across vaccine doses or regimens. The authors noted that total T cell responses may have been underestimated by the TCR breadth and depth analyses.

The immunoSEQ Assay was the method used to sequence TCRbeta CDR3 regions. After extraction, genomic DNA underwent amplification by bias-controlled multiplex PCR, followed by high-throughput sequencing. Turning to the authors' computational methods: Collapsing and filtering of sequences were performed to quantify the absolute abundance of each unique TCRbeta CDR3 region. Usable DNA was measured by amplifying reference genes present in all nucleated cells, and TCRbeta template counts were normalized to that usable DNA to estimate T cell fraction. Repertoire TCRs were annotated as SARS-CoV-2-specific when V gene, CDR3 amino acid sequence and J gene were exactly matched to a known reactive TCR set. MIRA supplied the reference SARS-CoV-2 TCR set, which was filtered for enrichment in COVID-19-positive ImmuneCODE repertoires so that public or cross-reactive TCRs were removed. Using the MIRA antigens, annotated TCRs were further analysed by specific ORF or by position within an ORF. Breadth was defined as annotated unique rearrangements over total unique productive rearrangements; depth was the summed frequency of those rearrangements. Two-sided Wilcoxon rank-sum tests were used to compare TCR breadth between groups. What TCRdb holds here is the immuneACCESS table cut down to in-frame rearrangements. Part of the clones is not present; checked against another copy, under half of the missing clones reflect an unresolved V gene, and the others are unexplained. V, J and clone size are taken as reported in that table, and D and trimming were inferred from the DNA itself. The sample table shows about 350,000 clones, and 70% to 90% are seen once. Roughly 10% of the sample rests with the top ten.

The sample consisted of peripheral blood, taken in a trial of Ad26.COV2.S vaccine versus placebo. The origin of this receptor is a person aged 18-65 years who received the Ad26.COV2.S COVID-19 vaccine or a placebo. The V gene is TRBV18 and the J gene is TRBJ2-7; D gene: possibly TRBD1, on 6 matching bases. The CDR3 protein sequence reads: CASSPGRTDAYEQYF. Here is the DNA: TGTGCCAGCTCACCAGGACGGACAGATGCCTACGAGCAGTACTTC.